This T cell receptor beta chain emerged from a study of cytomegalovirus exposure and HLA in healthy donors. For the study at large: Sequencing of about 179 million T cells in an earlier analysis found around 120 million unique TCR beta sequences.

This clone has just a few counts. The target antigen is unknown. V lost 3 bases and J lost 3; bases outside the gene matches: 5. The CDR3 covers 16 residues. CDR1 and CDR2 from the germline V gene are SGHNT and YENEEA. All donors participated as healthy donors of bone marrow. Study results and caveats: Indistinguishable V segments such as TRBV6-2 and TRBV6-3 were excluded.

It was with 60 Vbeta and 13 Jbeta primers that the PCR ran. Measured with immunoSEQ multiplex PCR; TCRdb has only the in-frame clones, and not every one. The table includes approximately 180,000 clones, roughly 13% detected once. The chain has TRBV11-3 and TRBJ2-5, with 12 bases lining up with TRBD2. The receptor's source is a man aged 50-60 years in good health and CMV-seropositive. Sequenced material: PBMCs. The CDR3 reads CASSFGLAGNKETQYF. CDR3 DNA: TGTGCCAGCAGCTTCGGACTAGCGGGGAACAAAGAGACCCAGTACTTC.